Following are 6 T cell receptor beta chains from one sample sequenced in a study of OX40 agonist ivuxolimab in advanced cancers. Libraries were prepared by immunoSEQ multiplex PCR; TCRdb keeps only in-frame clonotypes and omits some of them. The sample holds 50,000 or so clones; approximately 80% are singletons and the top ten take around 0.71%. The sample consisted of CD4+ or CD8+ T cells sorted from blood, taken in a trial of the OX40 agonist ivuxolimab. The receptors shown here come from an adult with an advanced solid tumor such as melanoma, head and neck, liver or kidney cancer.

The CDR3 DNA follows: TGTGCCAGCAGTGTCGAGGGGGCTTTAAGTCAGCCCCAGCATTTT. It specifies CASSVEGALSQPQHF. The V gene is TRBV6-1, the J gene TRBJ1-5, with 7 bases lining up with TRBD1. Trimming cost V 4 bases and J 6 bases; bases outside gene matches: 9. The CDR3 is 15 amino acids. The germline gives CDR1 MNHNS, CDR2 SASEGT.

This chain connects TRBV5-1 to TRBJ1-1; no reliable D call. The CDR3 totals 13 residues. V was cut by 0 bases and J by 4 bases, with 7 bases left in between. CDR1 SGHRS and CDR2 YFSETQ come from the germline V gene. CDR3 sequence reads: CASSLDGLTEAFF. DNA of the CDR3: TGCGCCAGCAGCTTGGACGGACTCACTGAAGCTTTCTTT.

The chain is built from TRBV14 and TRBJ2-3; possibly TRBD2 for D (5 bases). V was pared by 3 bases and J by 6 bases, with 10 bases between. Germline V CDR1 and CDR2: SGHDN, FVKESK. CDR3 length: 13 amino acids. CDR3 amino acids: CASSQGAADTQYF. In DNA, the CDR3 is TGTGCCAGCAGCCAGGGAGCAGCCGATACGCAGTATTTT.

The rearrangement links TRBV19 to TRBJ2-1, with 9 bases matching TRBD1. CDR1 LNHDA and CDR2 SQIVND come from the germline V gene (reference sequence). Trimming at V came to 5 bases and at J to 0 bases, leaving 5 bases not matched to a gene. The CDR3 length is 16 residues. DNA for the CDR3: TGTGCCAGTAGTCGGGACAGGGATTTCTCCTACAATGAGCAGTTCTTC. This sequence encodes CASSRDRDFSYNEQFF.

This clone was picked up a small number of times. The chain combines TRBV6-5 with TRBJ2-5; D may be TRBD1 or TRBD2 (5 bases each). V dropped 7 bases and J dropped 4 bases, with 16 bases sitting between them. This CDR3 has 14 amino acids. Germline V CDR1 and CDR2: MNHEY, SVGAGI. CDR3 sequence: CASTELGESETQYF. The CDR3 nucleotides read TGTGCCAGCACCGAATTGGGGGAATCAGAGACCCAGTACTTC.

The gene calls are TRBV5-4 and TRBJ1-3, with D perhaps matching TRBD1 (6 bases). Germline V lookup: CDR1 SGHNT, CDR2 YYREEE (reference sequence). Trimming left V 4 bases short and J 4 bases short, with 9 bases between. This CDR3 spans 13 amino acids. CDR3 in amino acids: CASSRDRGNTIYF. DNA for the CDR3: TGTGCCAGCAGCAGAGACAGGGGAAACACCATATATTTT.